This paragraph covers one TCR beta chain sequence. Its matching antigen is unknown. The same CDR3 can be traced to other DNA sequences in this sample. Trimming removed 0 bases from V and 7 bases from J; junction bases left unmatched: 3. The germline gives CDR1 SGDLS, CDR2 YYNGEE. This CDR3 is built from 15 residues. CD8 cells regarded as naive lacked CD45RO, were positively chosen for CCR7, and omitted terminally differentiated effector memory CD45RA+ cells. The study enrolled healthy HIV-negative adults without recent acute infections or vaccinations as donors. As handled by the study authors: Junction-only immunoSEQ sequences carried no quality scores, so filtering differed. Some clones are missing from TCRdb's copy, which holds only in-frame ones; the method was immunoSEQ multiplex PCR. That table is the source of V, J and clone size, and D and trimming were worked out from the DNA. The data show 2 million or so clones, just under 95% seen once.

The data were obtained in a study of shared clonotypes between healthy human individuals. Points from the study as a whole: The study sampled only blood, and tissue repertoires likely differ. As a rule, naive subsets had a larger estimated richness than memory subsets.

This chain connects TRBV9 to TRBJ2-1; 11 bases are shared with TRBD2. The material sequenced was naive CD8+ T cells sorted from blood. This clonotype was sampled from a man aged 18 to 35 in good health. The CDR3: CASSVVAGGPNEQFF. The CDR3, as DNA: TGTGCCAGCAGCGTAGTAGCGGGAGGGCCTAATGAGCAGTTCTTC. Using reference TRBV9 and TRBJ2-1 for the parts outside the CDR3, the full variable domain is DSGVTQTPKHLITATGQRVTLRCSPRSGDLSVYWYQQSLDQGLQFLIQYYNGEERAKGNILERFSAQQFPDLHSELNLSSLELGDSALYFCASSVVAGGPNEQFFGPGTRLTVL.